Listed here is a single T cell receptor beta chain. The antigen is not known. Treatment here: about 20 received Ad26.COV2.S at low or high dose, single or two shots; about five received placebo; per-sample allocation not given. Specimen acquisition occurred on day 63 following the initial vaccine or placebo injection. Boston provided a donor who was an adult aged 18-55 years. The data originate from a study of Ad26.COV2.S vaccination and SARS-CoV-2 variants. Study overall: Ad26.COV2.S shots went into the muscle once or twice, 56 days apart.

CDR1 is MDHEN, CDR2 SYDVKM, per germline. The CDR3 contains 14 residues. After removal of 7 bases from V and 1 base from J, the junction contained 6 bases not matched to a gene. Using immunoSEQ multiplex PCR, the repertoire was profiled, and TCRdb retains in-frame clones only, with some absent. Of over 250,000 clones in the sample, about 89% were seen once. Study results and caveats: The study found higher spike-specific TCR breadth in vaccine than placebo recipients.

This clonotype was obtained from a person between 18 and 59 years old who received the Ad26.COV2.S COVID-19 vaccine or a placebo. This specimen consisted of peripheral blood, obtained in a trial of Ad26.COV2.S vaccine versus placebo. V and J are TRBV28 and TRBJ1-1, with 7 bases identical to TRBD1. CDR3 nucleotide sequence: TGTGCCAGCAATATACAGGGGCCGAACACTGAAGCTTTCTTT. This sequence encodes CASNIQGPNTEAFF.